This T cell receptor (beta chain) was obtained from a study of T cell responses to AZD1222 COVID-19 vaccine. V lost 2 bases and J lost 10, with 15 bases in between. CDR1 and CDR2 (germline): MNHEY, SVGAGI. The CDR3 length is 15 residues. Using immunoSEQ multiplex PCR, the repertoire was profiled, and TCRdb retains in-frame clones only, with some absent. Here the sample spans 200,000 or so clones, around 88% being singletons. The study's findings and limits: With two AZD1222 doses given, Spike-specific TCR breadth and depth both rose.

This clone was picked up one time. Its antigen is not identified. V usage is TRBV6-5 and J usage is TRBJ1-6; TRBD1 might be the D (5 bases). This receptor was taken from an adult in good health. The sample in question was peripheral blood, obtained on day 0 of AZD1222 vaccination. CDR3 coding DNA: TGTGCCAGCAGTTACGGAGGGCAGGGCGGATCACCCCTCCACTTT. Translated, it gives CASSYGGQGGSPLHF.